Reported below is one T cell receptor beta chain. The antigen this receptor binds is unknown. No qualities accompany the bases; no much larger clone lies one base away. The immunoSEQ Assay, a bias-controlled multiplex PCR, was used to amplify TCRbeta CDR3 regions from genomic DNA. Processing in the source paper ran as follows. The number of nucleated cells in each sample was estimated by amplification of reference gene primers within the assay. Sequence reads were collapsed and filtered to measure the absolute abundance of every unique TCRbeta CDR3 rearrangement. For each sample, productive Simpson clonality was calculated as the square root of Simpson's diversity index across productive rearrangements. This immuneACCESS table, as held by TCRdb, lists in-frame sequences with V and J called but not all clones. Of the missing ones, under half trace to an unresolved V gene in checked studies; the others have no known cause. V, J and clone size reflect that table, while D and trimming were determined from the DNA. The sample data list tens of thousands of clones, and about 90% of these were observed just once. More than 15% of the sample goes to the ten largest clones.

The sample comes from a study of blood T cell repertoires in COVID-19 (dated by TCRdb to 2019 to 2021). About the full investigation: Collaborator samples came from the United States, Italy and Spain and covered acute and convalescent phases of COVID-19. The prospective study material was composed of cDNA or gDNA derived from T cells, B-cell-depleted T cells, or PBMCs. Subjects who had been exposed to COVID-19, were actively infected with it, or had recovered from it provided the deeply sampled blood TCRbeta repertoires that made up the dataset. The repertoires were released in a freely available public database meant as a resource for research on the immune response to SARS-CoV-2. The samples were drawn from two sources: the first 160 participants of the ongoing ImmuneRACE study, and approximately 1,300 subjects contributed by 6 global collaborators. The sample metadata nearly always contained a de-identified subject ID, COVID-19 status, age in years and sex. Where available, HLA class I and class II types were taken from metadata supplied by the sample provider and were not determined by assay-based typing.

Each collaborating institution followed its own protocols to collect whole blood in K2EDTA tubes. For TCRbeta analysis, collaborator samples were shipped as frozen whole blood, as isolated PBMCs, or as DNA extracted from either sample type. From its cysteine to its phenylalanine, the CDR3 spans 14 amino acids. Just the 42-base CDR3 DNA is kept, in frame starting at base 1. V and J are trimmed by 4 bases and 10 bases, and the gene matches miss 7 bases of the junction. Per the germline V gene, SGHTA is the CDR1 and FQGNSA is the CDR2. What the study reported, not specific to this receptor: Clinical and demographic metadata were provided uncurated, with the amount varying by source and participant.

Sequencing was performed on peripheral blood. Recombination joined TRBV7-2 with TRBJ1-6; 7 nucleotides in the junction match TRBD1. The receptor comes from a human donor with active COVID-19. The donor label of this sample is uncertain. The DNA is TGTGCCAGCAGCTACGCCGGGACAGACTCACCCCTCCACTTT. Its protein reads: CASSYAGTDSPLHF.